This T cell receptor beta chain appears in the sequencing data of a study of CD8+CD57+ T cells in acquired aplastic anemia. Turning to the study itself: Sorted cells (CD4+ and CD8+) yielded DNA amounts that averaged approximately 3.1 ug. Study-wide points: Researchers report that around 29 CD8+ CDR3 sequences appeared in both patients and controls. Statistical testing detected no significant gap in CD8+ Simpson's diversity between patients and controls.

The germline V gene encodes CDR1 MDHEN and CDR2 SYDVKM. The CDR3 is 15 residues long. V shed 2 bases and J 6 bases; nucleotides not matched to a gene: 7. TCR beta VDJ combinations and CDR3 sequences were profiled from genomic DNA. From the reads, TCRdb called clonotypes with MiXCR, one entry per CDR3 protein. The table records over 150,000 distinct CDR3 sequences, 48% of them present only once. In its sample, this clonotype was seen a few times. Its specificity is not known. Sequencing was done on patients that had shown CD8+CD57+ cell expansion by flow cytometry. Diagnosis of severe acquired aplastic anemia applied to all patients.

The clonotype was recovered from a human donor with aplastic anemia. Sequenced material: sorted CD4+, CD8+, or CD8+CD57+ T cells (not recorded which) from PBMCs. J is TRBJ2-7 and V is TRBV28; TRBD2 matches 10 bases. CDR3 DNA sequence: TGTGCCAGCAGTTTAGGGCTAGCGGGGGAATTCGAGCAGTACTTC. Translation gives CASSLGLAGEFEQYF.